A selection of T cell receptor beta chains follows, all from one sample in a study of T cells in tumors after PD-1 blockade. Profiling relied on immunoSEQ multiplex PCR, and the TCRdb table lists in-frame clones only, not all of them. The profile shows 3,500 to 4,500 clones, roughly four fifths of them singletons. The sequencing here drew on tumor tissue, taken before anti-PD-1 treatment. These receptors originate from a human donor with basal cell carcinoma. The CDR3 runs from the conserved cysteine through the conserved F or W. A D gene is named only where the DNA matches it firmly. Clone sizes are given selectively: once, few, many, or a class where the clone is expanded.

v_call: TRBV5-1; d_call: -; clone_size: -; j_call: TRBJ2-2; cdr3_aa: CASSLAQSPRNTGELFF
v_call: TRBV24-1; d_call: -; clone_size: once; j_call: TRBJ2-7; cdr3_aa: CATSGADGGGYEQYF
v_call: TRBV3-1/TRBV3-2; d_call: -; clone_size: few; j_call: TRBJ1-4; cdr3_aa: CASSPVGGREEKLFF
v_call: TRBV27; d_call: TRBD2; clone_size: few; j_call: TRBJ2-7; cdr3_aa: CASSPRGGGEQYF
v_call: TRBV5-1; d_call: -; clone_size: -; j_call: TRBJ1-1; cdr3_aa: CASSLVGGTNTEAFF
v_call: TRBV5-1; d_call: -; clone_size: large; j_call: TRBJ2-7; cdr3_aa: CASSPGLDLSYEQYF
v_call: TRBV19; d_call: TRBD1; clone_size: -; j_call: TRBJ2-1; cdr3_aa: CASSTITGDNEQFF
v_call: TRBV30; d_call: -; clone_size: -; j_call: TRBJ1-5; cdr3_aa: CAWSKLSNQPQHF
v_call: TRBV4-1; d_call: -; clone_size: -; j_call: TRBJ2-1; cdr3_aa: CASSPRLMAGAYTYNEQFF
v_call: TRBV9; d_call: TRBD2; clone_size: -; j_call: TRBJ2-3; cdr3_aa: CASSVSLAGGQYEDTQYF
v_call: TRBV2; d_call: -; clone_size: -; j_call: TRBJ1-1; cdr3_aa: CASRNSMNTEAFF
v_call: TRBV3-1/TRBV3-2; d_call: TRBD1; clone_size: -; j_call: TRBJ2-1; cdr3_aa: CASRPTGQGYNEQFF
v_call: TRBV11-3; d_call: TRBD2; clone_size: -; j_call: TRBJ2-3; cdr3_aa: CASSLGGADTQYF
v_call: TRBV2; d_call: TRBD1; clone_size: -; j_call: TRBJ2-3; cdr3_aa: CASIEGTGGTDTQYF
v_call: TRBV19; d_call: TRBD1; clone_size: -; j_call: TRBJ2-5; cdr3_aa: CASESTGGLETQYF
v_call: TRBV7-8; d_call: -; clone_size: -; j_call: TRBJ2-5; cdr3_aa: CASSTGRVETQYF
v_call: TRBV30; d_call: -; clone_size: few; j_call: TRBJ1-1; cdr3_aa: CALSRPNTEAFF
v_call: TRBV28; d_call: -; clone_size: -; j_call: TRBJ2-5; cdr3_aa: CASSEKETQYF
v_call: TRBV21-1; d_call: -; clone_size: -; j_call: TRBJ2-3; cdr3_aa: CASSALPGTGSTDTQYF
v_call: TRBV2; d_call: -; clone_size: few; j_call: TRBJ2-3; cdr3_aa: CASSDRGYTDTQYF
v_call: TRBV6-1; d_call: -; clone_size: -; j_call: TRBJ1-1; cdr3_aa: CASSEGLKNTEAFF
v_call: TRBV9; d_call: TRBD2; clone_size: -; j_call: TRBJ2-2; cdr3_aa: CASSVTSGTGELFF
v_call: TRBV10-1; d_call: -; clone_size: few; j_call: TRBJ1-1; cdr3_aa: CASSESNRPEAFF
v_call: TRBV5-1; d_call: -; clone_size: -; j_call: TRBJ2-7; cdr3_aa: CASSLASDRYEQYF
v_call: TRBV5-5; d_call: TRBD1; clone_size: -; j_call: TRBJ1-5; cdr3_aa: CASSFSTGGQPQHF
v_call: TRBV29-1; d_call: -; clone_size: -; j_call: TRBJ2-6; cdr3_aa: CSVLQSSGANVLTF
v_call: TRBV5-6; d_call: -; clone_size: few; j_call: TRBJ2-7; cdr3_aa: CASSFGESYEQYF
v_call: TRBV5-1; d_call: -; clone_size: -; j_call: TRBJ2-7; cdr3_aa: CASSSRDRLLYEQYF
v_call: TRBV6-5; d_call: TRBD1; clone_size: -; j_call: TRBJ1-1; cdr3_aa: CASRSRQGFSSTEAFF
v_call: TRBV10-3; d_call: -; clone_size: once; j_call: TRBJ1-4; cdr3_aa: CAISGAGFNEKLFF
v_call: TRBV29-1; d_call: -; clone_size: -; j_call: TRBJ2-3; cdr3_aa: CSVDTDTQYF
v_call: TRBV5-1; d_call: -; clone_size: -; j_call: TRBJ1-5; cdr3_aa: CASSYDGGGQPQHF
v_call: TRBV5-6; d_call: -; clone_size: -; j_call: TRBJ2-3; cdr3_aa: CASSSGGDTQYF